This T cell receptor (beta chain) was obtained from a study of human T cells and chemical hapten exposure. Notes on the study in general: There were significantly more large CDR3 similarity clusters among expanded TCRs than among controls. Counts of expanded TCRs (at PT1) showed a positive correlation with patch test score.

Time point meaning: patch test 1, 2 weeks after DPC sensitization. Treatment given: therapeutic diphenylcyclopropenone sensitization with weekly scalp DPC. Blood was collected ahead of every patch test applied. Trimming took 0 bases from V and 4 from J, leaving 17 bases between them. CDR1 and CDR2 from the germline V gene are SGHRS and YFSETQ. There are 16 residues in the CDR3. This clonotype was detected a few times. What it binds is not known. TCRdb re-derived calls from the RACE reads in MiXCR, one entry per CDR3 protein. The data show 150,000 or so distinct CDR3 sequences, around 13% seen once. Source: whole blood, taken in connection with sensitization to the hapten diphenylcyclopropenone (DPC). The rearrangement uses TRBV5-1 and TRBJ2-7; D call uncertain. The source of this sequence is a woman aged 25 to 39 with alopecia areata. Some clones in this sample may be carry-over from other donors' samples. Here the CDR3 reads CASSLDVSAIGYEQYF. CDR3 nucleotides: TGCGCCAGCAGCTTGGATGTATCGGCAATAGGGTACGAGCAGTACTTC.